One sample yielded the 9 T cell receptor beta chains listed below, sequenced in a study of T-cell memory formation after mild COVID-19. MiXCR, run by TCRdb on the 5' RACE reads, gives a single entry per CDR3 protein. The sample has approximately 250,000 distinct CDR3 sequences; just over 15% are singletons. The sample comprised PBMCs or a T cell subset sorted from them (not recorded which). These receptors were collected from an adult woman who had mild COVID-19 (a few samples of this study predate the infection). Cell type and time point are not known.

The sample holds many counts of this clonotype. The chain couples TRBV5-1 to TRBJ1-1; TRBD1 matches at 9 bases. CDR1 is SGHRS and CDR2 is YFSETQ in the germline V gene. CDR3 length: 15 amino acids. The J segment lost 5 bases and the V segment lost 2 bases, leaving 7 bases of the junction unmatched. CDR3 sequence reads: CASSFAGTGSTEAFF. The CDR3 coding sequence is TGCGCCAGCAGCTTCGCAGGGACAGGGAGTACTGAAGCTTTCTTT.

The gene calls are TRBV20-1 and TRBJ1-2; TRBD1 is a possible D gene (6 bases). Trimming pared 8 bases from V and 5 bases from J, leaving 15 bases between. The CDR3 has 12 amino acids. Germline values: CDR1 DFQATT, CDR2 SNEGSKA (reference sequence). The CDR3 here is CSTSRQEYGYTF. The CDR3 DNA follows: TGCAGTACCAGTCGACAGGAGTATGGCTACACCTTC.

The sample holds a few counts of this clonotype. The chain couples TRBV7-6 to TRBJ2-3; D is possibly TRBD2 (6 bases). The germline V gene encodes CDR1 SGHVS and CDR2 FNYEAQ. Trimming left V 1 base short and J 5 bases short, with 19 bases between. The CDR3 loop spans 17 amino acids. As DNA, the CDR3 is TGTGCCAGCAGCTTAGGAGCTAGCGCCCTCGTCGGAGATACGCAGTATTTT. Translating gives CASSLGASALVGDTQYF.

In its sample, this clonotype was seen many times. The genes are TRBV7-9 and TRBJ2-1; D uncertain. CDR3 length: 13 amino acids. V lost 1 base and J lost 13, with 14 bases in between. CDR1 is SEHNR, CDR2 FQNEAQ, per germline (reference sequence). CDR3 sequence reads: CASSLVEPMSQFF. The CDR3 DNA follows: TGTGCCAGCAGCTTAGTAGAACCCATGTCCCAGTTCTTC.

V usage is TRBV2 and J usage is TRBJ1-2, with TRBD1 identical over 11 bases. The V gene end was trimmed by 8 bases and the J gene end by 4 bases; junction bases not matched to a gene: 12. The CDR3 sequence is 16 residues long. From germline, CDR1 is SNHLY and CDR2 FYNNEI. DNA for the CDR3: TGTGCCAGCCGACGGGACAGGGGGTCGGGAGCCTATGGCTACACCTTC. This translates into CASRRDRGSGAYGYTF. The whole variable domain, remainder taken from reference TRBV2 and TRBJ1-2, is EPEVTQTPSHQVTQMGQEVILRCVPISNHLYFYWYRQILGQKVEFLVSFYNNEISEKSEIFDDQFSVERPDGSNFTLKIRSTKLEDSAMYFCASRRDRGSGAYGYTFGSGTRLTVV.

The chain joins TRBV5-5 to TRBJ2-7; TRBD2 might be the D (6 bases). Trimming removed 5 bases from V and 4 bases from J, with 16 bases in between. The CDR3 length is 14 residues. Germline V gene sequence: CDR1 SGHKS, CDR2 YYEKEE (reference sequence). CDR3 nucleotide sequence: TGTGCCAGCAGGGGAGGAGACAGATTGTACGAGCAGTACTTC. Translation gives CASRGGDRLYEQYF.

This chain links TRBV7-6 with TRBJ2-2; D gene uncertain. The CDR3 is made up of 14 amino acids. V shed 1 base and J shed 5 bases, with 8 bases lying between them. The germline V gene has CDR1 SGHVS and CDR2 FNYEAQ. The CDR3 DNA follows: TGTGCCAGCAGCTTAGGCCCCCCGACCGGGGAGCTGTTTTTT. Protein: CASSLGPPTGELFF.

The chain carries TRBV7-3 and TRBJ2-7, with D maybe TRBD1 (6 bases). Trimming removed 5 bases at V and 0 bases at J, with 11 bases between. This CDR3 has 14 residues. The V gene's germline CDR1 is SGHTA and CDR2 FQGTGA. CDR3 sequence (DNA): TGTGCCAGCAGCCGCACAGGGTCCTCCTACGAGCAGTACTTC. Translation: CASSRTGSSYEQYF.

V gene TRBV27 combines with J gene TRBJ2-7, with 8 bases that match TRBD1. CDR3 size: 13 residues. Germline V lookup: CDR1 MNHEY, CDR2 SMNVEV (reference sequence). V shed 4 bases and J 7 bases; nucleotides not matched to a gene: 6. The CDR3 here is CASSSGGPGEQYF. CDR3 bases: TGTGCCAGCAGTTCAGGGGGCCCGGGGGAGCAGTACTTC.